This T cell receptor (beta chain) came from a study of CD8 T cells in Susac syndrome (dated by TCRdb to the late 2010s). Turning to the overall study: The study used repertoire sequencing to test whether antigen drove CD8+ T cell activation and differentiation in Susac syndrome. The clonality of the CD8+ T cell repertoire was compared across 11 to 12 healthy donors, roughly 14 Susac syndrome patients and about 16 multiple sclerosis patients.

Study-level results and caveats: The number of individuals in the TCR sequencing and HLA analysis was recognized as being relatively small.

Turning to this clonotype: No antigen is known for it. Per-nucleotide qualities are absent, and no much larger clonotype sits a single base away.

Peripheral blood CD8+ and CD4+ T cells from healthy donors, Susac syndrome patients and multiple sclerosis patients were profiled using high-throughput TCR beta sequencing. The multiple sclerosis controls were treatment-naive patients whose relapsing-remitting disease, either stable or active, fulfilled the revised McDonald criteria. CD8+ TEMRA cells were enriched by FACS, while bulk CD8+ and CD4+ T cells were purified by magnetic negative isolation. Blood was collected in EDTA tubes and processed within 24 hours, with PBMCs isolated through density gradient centrifugation. PBMCs destined for TCR sequencing were cryopreserved in liquid nitrogen and later thawed in a 37 °C water bath. Purity of sorted or isolated CD4+, CD8+ and CD8+ TEMRA cells was at least 90%. RNA was extracted with the RNeasy kit and roughly 0.45 to 1 ug was reverse transcribed using random hexamers. The immunoSEQ multiplex PCR assay, covering 54 Vbeta and 13 Jbeta segments, was used to amplify TCR beta CDR3 regions. PCR amplification bias was corrected using a synthetic template baseline for primer optimization and computational correction. Per the authors' processing: Reads were assigned to V, D and J genes according to IMGT and analyzed in immunoSEQ Analyzer, with only productive sequences retained. Clonality was computed as one minus Shannon entropy normalized by log2 of the number of productive unique sequences. Public and private clones were assessed among the 100 most prevalent clones of each patient and control. Clones were defined as Susac-specific when absent from the healthy and MS cohorts, from about 1,100 published viral clones and from other ImmuneACCESS disease sequences. TCRdb's own reprocessing of the public reads used fastp at Q25 and MiXCR and kept productive beta chains. Entries are consolidated by CDR3 protein sequence, retaining the most common genes and DNA. Here the V and J calls rest on TCRdb's processing, not on the authors' analysis. The sample records 250,000 to 300,000 distinct CDR3 sequences, 70% to 90% of which are singletons. Together, the top ten hold about 0.22% of the sample.

From a lookup of the germline V gene, CDR1 and CDR2 are MNHEY and SVGAGI. Reading from cysteine to phenylalanine, the CDR3 counts 14 amino acids. Only the CDR3 DNA stays, 42 bases, in frame from base 1. V is shortened by 2 bases, J by 5 bases, and the region joining them spans 12 bases. The receptor was derived from a human donor with multiple sclerosis. This chain is built from TRBV6-5 and TRBJ1-1; too little of a D gene remains to name it. Sample: CD8+ T cells from PBMCs. In nucleotide form, the sequence is TGTGCCAGCAGTTACATCCCGGGTCAGACTGAAGCTTTCTTT. This translates into CASSYIPGQTEAFF.